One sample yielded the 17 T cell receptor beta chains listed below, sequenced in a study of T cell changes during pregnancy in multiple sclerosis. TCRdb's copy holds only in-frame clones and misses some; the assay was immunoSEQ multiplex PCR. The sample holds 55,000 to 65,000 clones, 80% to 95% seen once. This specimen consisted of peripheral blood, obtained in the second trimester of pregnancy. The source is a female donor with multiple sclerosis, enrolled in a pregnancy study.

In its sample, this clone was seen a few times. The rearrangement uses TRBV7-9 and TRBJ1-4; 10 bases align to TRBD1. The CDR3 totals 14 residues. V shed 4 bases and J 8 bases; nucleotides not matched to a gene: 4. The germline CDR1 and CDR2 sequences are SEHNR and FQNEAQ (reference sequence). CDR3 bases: TGTGCCAGCAGCTCCGGGACAGGGGACGAAAAACTGTTTTTT. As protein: CASSSGTGDEKLFF.

The CDR3 nucleotides are TGTGCCAGCAGCCAAGAAGGGGGCTCCTACGAGCAGTACTTC. It yields the protein CASSQEGGSYEQYF. The chain has TRBV14 and TRBJ2-7; TRBD1 might be the D (6 bases). The CDR3 length is 14 residues. The germline gives CDR1 SGHDN, CDR2 FVKESK. V lost 0 bases and J lost 0, with 6 bases in between.

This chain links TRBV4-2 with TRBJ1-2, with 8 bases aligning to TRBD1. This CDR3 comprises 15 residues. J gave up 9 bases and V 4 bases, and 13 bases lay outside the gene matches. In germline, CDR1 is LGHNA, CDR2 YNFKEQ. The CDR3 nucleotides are TGTGCCAGCAGCCCCATGGGACAGGCCCCTTGGAGCTACACCTTC. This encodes CASSPMGQAPWSYTF.

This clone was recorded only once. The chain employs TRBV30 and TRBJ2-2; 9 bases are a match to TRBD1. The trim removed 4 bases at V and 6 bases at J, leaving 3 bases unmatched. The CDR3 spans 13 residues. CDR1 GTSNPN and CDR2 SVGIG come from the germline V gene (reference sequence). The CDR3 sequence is CAWNRGHPGELFF. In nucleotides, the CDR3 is TGTGCCTGGAACAGGGGGCACCCCGGGGAGCTGTTTTTT.

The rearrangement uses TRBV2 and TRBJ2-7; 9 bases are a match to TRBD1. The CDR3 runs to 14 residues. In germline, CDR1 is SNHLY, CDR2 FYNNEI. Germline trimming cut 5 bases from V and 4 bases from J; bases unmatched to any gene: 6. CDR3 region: CASSTDRGMYEQYF. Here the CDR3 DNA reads TGTGCCAGCAGTACAGACAGGGGGATGTACGAGCAGTACTTC. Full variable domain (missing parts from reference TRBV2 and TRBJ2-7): EPEVTQTPSHQVTQMGQEVILRCVPISNHLYFYWYRQILGQKVEFLVSFYNNEISEKSEIFDDQFSVERPDGSNFTLKIRSTKLEDSAMYFCASSTDRGMYEQYFGPGTRLTVT.

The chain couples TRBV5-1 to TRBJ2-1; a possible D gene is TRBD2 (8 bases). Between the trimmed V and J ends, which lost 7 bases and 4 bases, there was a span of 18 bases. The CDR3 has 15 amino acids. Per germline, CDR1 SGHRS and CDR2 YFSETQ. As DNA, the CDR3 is TGCGCCAGCGCAGGGGGGGCTAGCGGGTACAATGAGCAGTTCTTC. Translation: CASAGGASGYNEQFF.

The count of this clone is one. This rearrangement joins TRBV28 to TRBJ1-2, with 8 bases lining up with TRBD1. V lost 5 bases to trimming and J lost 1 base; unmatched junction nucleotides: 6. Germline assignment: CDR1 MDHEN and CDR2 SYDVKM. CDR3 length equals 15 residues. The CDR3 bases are TGTGCCAGCAGTCAAGGACAGGGAATTAACTATGGCTACACCTTC. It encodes CASSQGQGINYGYTF.

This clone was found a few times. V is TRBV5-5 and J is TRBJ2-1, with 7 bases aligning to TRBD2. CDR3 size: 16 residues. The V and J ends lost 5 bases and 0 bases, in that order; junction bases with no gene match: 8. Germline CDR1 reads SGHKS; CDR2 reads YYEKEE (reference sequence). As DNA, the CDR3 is TGTGCCAGCAGTCTTAGCGGGCCCAGCTCCTACAATGAGCAGTTCTTC. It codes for CASSLSGPSSYNEQFF.

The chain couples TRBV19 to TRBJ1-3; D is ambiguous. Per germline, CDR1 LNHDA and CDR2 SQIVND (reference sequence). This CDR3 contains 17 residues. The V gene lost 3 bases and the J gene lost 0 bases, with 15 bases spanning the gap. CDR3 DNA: TGTGCCAGTAGTATTTACACCAAAAAGTCCTCTGGAAACACCATATATTTT. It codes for CASSIYTKKSSGNTIYF.

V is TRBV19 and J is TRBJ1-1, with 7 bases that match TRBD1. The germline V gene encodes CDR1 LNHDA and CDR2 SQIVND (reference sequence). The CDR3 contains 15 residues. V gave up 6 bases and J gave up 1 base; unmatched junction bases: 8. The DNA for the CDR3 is TGTGCCAGTAGACCCAAAGGGGGCGCGAACACTGAAGCTTTCTTT. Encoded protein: CASRPKGGANTEAFF.

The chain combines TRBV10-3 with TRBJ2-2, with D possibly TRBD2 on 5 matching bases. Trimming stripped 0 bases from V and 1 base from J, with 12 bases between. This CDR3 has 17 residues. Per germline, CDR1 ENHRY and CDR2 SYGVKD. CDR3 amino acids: CAISESEAEVNTGELFF. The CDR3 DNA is TGTGCCATCAGTGAGTCCGAAGCGGAGGTGAACACCGGGGAGCTGTTTTTT.

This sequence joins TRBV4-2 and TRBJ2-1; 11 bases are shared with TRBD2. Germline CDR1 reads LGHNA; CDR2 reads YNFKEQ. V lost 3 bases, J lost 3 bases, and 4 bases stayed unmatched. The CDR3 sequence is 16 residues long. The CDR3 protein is CASSQLLAGVYNEQFF. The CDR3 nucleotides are TGTGCCAGCAGCCAGCTACTAGCGGGAGTCTACAATGAGCAGTTCTTC.

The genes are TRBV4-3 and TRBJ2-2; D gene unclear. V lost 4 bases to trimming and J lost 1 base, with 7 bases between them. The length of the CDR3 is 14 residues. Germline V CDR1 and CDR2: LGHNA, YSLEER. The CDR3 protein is CASSRHRNTGELFF. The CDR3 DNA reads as TGCGCCAGCAGCCGACATAGGAACACCGGGGAGCTGTTTTTT.

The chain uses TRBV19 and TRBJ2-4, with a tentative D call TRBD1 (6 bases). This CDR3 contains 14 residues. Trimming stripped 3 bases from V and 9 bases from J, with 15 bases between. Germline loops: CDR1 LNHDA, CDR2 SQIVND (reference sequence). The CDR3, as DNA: TGTGCCAGTAGTATCGAGCAGGGGAGTGGCATTCAGTACTTC. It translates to CASSIEQGSGIQYF.

CDR3 protein: CASSRGQGAGEQFF. The CDR3 DNA sequence: TGTGCCAGCAGCCGGGGACAGGGGGCAGGTGAGCAGTTCTTC. The chain couples TRBV6-6 to TRBJ2-1, with 12 nucleotides matching TRBD1. The CDR3 is 14 residues long. Unmatched junction bases numbered 6, after V lost 6 bases and J lost 9 bases. The V gene's germline CDR1 is MNHNY and CDR2 SVGAGI (reference sequence).

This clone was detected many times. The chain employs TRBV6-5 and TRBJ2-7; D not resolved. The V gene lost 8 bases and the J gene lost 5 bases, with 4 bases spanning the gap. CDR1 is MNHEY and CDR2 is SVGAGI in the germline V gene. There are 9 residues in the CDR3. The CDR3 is CASWHEQYF. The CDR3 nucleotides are TGTGCCAGCTGGCACGAGCAGTACTTC.

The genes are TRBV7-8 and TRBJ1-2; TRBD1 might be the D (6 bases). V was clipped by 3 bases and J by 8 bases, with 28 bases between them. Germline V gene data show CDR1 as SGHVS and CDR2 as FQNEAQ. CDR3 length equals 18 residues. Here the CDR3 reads CASSLFPRGGALGRGYTF. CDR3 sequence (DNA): TGTGCCAGCAGCTTGTTCCCGCGGGGGGGCGCCTTGGGTAGGGGCTACACCTTC. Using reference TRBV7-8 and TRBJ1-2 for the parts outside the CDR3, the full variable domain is GAGVSQSPRYKVAKRGQDVALRCDPISGHVSLFWYQQALGQGPEFLTYFQNEAQLDKSGLPSDRFFAERPEGSVSTLKIQRTQQEDSAVYLCASSLFPRGGALGRGYTFGSGTRLTVV.